This T cell receptor beta chain was identified during a study of T cell responses to AZD1222 COVID-19 vaccine. Study-level findings and limits: Vaccine-associated CD4 TCRs ranged over spike, dominating at 160-218 and 743-854. Close to half of all spike-specific TCRs reportedly target regions of the variants that are unmutated. Possibly, clonal diversity was underestimated; donors were largely white British and included more females.

CDR3 size: 14 residues. V was pared by 6 bases and J by 5 bases, with 14 bases between. The germline V gene has CDR1 SEHNR and CDR2 FQNEAQ (reference sequence). Note on this clone: Its antigen is still unknown.

The repertoire was sequenced with immunoSEQ multiplex PCR; TCRdb's copy has only in-frame clones and lacks some. Counted here are over 150,000 clones, roughly nine tenths occurring once; the ten biggest clones make up 5.5%. The TCR was taken from an adult in good health. The genes are TRBV7-9 and TRBJ2-1; a weak D match, TRBD1 (6 bases). The source material was peripheral blood, sampled on day 0 of MenACWY control vaccination. The CDR3 loop is CASSVDRTDNEQFF. As DNA, the CDR3 is TGTGCCAGCAGTGTAGACCGGACAGACAATGAGCAGTTCTTC.